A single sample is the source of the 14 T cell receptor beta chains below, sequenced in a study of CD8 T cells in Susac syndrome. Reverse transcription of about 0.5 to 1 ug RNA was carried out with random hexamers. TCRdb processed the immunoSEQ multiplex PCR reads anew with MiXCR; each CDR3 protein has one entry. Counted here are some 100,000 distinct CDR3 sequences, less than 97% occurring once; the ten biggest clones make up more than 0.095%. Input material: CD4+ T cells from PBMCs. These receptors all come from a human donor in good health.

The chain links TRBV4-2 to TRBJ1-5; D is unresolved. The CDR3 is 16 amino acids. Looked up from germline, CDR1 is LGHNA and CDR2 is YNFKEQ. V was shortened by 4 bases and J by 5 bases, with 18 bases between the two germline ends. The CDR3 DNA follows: TGTGCCAGCAGCCTACCAGTGCGGGCAGCGGATCAGCCCCAGCATTTT. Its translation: CASSLPVRAADQPQHF.

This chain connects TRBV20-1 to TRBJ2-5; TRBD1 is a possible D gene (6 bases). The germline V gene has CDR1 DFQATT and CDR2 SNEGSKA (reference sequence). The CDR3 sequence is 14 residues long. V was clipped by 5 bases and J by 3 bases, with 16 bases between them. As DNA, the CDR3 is TGCAGTGCTTATACCGGGACAACCGAAGAGACCCAGTACTTC. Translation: CSAYTGTTEETQYF.

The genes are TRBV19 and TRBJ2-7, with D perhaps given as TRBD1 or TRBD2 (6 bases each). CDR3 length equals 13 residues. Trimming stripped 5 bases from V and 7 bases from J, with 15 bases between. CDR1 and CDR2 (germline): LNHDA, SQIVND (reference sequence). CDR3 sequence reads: CASSAPGAFEQYF. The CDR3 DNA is TGTGCCAGTAGTGCCCCGGGGGCGTTTGAGCAGTACTTC.

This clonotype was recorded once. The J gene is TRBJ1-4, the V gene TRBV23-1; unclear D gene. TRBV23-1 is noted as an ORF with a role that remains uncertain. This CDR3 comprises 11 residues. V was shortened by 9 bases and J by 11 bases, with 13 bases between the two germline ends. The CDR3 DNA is TGCGCCAGGCAATCTCCTATGAAACTGTTTTTT. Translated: CARQSPMKLFF.

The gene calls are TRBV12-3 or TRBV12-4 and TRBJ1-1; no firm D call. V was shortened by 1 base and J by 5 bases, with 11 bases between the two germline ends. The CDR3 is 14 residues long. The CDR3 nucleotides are TGTGCCAGCAGTTTAGAAGGTTGGGGTACTGAAGCTTTCTTT. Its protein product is CASSLEGWGTEAFF.

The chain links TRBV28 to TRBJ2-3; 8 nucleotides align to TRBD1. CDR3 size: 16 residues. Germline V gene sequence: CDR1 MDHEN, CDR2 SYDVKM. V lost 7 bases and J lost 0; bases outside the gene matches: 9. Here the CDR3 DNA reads TGTGCCAGCATCACAGCAGGGGGCCCTAGCACAGATACGCAGTATTTT. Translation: CASITAGGPSTDTQYF.

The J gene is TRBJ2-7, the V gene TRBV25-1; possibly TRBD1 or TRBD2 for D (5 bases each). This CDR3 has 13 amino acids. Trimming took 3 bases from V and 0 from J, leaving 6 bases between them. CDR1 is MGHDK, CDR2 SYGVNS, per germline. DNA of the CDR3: TGTGCCAGCAGTGATGGGGGCTCCTACGAGCAGTACTTC. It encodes CASSDGGSYEQYF.

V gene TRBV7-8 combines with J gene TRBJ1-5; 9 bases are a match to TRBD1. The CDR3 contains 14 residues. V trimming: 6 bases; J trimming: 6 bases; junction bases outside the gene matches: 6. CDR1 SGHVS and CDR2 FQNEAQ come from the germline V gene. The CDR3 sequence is CASSGTGGGQPQHF. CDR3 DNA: TGTGCCAGCAGTGGTACAGGGGGCGGTCAGCCCCAGCATTTT.

The CDR3 coding sequence is TGTGCCAGCAGCCTTCCCACAGGATCTGGGGCCAACGTCCTGACTTTC. Its translation is CASSLPTGSGANVLTF. The rearrangement uses TRBV7-9 and TRBJ2-6, with D perhaps TRBD1 (5 bases). Trimming shortened V by 5 bases and J by 1 base, and 12 bases separated the two germline ends. The germline V gene encodes CDR1 SEHNR and CDR2 FQNEAQ (reference sequence). This CDR3 is built from 16 residues.

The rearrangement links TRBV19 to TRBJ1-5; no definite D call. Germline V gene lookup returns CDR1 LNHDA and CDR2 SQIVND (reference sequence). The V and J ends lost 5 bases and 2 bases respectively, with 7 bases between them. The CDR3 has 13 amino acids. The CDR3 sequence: CASSSAGNQPQHF. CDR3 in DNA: TGTGCCAGTAGTTCGGCCGGCAATCAGCCCCAGCATTTT.

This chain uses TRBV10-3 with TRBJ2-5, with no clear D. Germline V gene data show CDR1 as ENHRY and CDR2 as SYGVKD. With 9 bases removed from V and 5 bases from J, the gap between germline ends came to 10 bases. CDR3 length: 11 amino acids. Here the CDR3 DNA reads TGTGCCATTGCTATGGCGGAGACCCAGTACTTC. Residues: CAIAMAETQYF.

The CDR3 coding sequence is TGCAGCGTTCCCTCCATGGGGAAGAACTATGGCTACACCTTC. Its protein product is CSVPSMGKNYGYTF. The chain is built from TRBV29-1 and TRBJ1-2, with D hard to call. Between the trimmed V and J ends, which lost 5 bases and 2 bases, there was a span of 15 bases. There are 14 residues in the CDR3. Per germline, CDR1 SQVTM and CDR2 ANQGSEA. Supplemented by reference TRBV29-1 and TRBJ1-2, the full variable domain reads SAVISQKPSRDICQRGTSLTIQCQVDSQVTMMFWYRQQPGQSLTLIATANQGSEATYESGFVIDKFPISRPNLTFSTLTVSNMSPEDSSIYLCSVPSMGKNYGYTFGSGTRLTVV.

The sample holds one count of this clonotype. CDR3 coding DNA: TGTGCCAGCAGCCCCCGGGTCTCTTCCACCTACAATGAGCAGTTCTTC. As protein: CASSPRVSSTYNEQFF. The rearrangement uses TRBV7-9 and TRBJ2-1; D ambiguous. This CDR3 comprises 16 residues. The V end was cut by 5 bases, the J end by 2 bases, with 16 bases between. Germline CDR1 is SEHNR and CDR2 is FQNEAQ (reference sequence).

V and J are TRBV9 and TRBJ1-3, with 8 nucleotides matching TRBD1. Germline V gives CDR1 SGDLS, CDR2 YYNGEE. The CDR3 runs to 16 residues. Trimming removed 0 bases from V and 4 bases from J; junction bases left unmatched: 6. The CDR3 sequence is CASSVVPTGDGNTIYF. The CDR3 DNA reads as TGTGCCAGCAGCGTAGTCCCGACAGGGGACGGAAACACCATATATTTT. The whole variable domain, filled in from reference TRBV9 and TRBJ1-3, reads DSGVTQTPKHLITATGQRVTLRCSPRSGDLSVYWYQQSLDQGLQFLIQYYNGEERAKGNILERFSAQQFPDLHSELNLSSLELGDSALYFCASSVVPTGDGNTIYFGEGSWLTVV.